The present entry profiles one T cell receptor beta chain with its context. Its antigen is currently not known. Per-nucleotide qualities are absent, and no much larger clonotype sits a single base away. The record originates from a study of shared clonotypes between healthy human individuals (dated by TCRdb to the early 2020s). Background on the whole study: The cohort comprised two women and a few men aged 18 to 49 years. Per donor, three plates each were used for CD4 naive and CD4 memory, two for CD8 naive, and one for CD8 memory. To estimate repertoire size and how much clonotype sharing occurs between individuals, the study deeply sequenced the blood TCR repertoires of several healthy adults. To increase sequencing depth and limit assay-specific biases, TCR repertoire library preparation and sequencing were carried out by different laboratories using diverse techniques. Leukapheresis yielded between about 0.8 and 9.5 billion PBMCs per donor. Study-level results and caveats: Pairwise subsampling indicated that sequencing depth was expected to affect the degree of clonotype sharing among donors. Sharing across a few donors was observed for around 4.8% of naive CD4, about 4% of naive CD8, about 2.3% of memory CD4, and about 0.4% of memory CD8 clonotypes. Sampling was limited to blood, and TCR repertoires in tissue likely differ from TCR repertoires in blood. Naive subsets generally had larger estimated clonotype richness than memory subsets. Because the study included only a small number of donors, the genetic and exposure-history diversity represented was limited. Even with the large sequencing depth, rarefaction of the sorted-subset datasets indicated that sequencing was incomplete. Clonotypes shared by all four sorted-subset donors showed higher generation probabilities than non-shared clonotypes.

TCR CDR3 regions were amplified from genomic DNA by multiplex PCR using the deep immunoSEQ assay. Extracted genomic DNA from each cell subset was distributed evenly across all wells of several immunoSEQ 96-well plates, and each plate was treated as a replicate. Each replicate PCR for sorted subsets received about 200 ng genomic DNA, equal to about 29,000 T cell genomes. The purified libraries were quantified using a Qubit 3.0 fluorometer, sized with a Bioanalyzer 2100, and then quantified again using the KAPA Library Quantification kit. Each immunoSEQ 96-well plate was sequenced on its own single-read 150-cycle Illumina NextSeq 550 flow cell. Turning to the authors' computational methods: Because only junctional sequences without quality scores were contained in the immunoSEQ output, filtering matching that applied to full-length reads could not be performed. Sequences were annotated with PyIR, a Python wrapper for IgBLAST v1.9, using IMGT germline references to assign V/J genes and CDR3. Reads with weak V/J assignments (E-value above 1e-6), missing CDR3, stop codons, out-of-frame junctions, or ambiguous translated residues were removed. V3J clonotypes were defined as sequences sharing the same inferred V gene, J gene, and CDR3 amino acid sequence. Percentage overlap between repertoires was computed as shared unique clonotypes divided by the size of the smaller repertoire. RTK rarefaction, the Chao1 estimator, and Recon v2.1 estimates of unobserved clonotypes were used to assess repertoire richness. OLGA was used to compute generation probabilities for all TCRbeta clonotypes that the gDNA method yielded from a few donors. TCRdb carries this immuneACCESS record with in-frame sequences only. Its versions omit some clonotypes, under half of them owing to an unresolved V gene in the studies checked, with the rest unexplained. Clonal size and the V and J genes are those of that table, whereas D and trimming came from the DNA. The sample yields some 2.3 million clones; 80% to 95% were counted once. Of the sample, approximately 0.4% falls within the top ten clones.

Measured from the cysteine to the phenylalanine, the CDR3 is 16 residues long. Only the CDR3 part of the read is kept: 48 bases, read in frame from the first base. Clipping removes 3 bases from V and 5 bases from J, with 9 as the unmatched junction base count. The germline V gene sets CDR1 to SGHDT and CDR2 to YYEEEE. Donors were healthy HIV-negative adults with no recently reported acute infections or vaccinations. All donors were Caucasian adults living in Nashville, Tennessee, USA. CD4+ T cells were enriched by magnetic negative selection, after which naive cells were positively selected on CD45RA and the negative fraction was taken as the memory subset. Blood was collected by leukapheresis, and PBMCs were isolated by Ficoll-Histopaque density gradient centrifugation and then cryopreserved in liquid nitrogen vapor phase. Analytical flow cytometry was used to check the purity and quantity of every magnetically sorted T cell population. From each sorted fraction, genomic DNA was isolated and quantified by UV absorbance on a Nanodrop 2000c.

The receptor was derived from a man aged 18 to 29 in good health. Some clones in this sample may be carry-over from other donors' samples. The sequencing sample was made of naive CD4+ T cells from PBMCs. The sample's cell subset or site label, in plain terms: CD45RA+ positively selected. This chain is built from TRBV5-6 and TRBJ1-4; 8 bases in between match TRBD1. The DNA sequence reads TGTGCCAGCAGCTCCTACTGGACAGGGAGAAATGAAAAACTGTTTTTT. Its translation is CASSSYWTGRNEKLFF. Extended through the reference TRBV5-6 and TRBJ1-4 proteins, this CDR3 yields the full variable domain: DAGVTQSPTHLIKTRGQQVTLRCSPKSGHDTVSWYQQALGQGPQFIFQYYEEEERQRGNFPDRFSGHQFPNYSSELNVNALLLGDSALYLCASSSYWTGRNEKLFFGSGTQLSVL.